This is a list of T cell receptor beta chains from one sample in a study of control samples from healthy donors and cancer patients. Data came from immunoSEQ multiplex PCR; TCRdb stores just in-frame clones and leaves some out. Here the sample spans about 69,000 clones, about 92% being singletons. The sample was PBMCs. These receptors all stem from a man between 60 and 75 years old with colorectal cancer. The CDR3 runs from the conserved cysteine through the conserved F or W. D genes are given only for firm matches. The size field is filled for only some rows; it gives once, few, many or a size class.

clone_size: -
j_call: TRBJ1-3
v_call: TRBV28
d_call: -
cdr3_aa: CASSPGTDSGNTIYF
cdr3_nt: TGTGCCAGCAGTCCCGGGACTGACTCTGGAAACACCATATATTTT

clone_size: -
j_call: TRBJ1-2
v_call: TRBV19
d_call: TRBD1
cdr3_aa: CASSIPDRGNYGYTF
cdr3_nt: TGTGCCAGTAGTATCCCGGACAGGGGAAACTATGGCTACACCTTC

clone_size: -
j_call: TRBJ1-2
v_call: TRBV19
d_call: TRBD1
cdr3_aa: CASSIPGQGAYNGYTF
cdr3_nt: TGTGCCAGTAGTATCCCCGGACAGGGGGCGTATAATGGCTACACCTTC

clone_size: -
j_call: TRBJ1-2
v_call: TRBV6-2/TRBV6-3
d_call: TRBD1
cdr3_aa: CASSDRENYGYTF
cdr3_nt: TGTGCCAGCAGCGACAGGGAGAACTATGGCTACACCTTC

clone_size: -
j_call: TRBJ1-2
v_call: TRBV7-9
d_call: TRBD1
cdr3_aa: CASSLSGGDYGYTF
cdr3_nt: TGTGCCAGCAGCTTATCAGGGGGCGACTATGGCTACACCTTC

clone_size: -
j_call: TRBJ1-2
v_call: TRBV5-1
d_call: -
cdr3_aa: CASSRTDSPGHGYTF
cdr3_nt: TGCGCCAGCAGCCGGACGGACAGTCCCGGTCACGGCTACACCTTC

clone_size: -
j_call: TRBJ2-7
v_call: TRBV5-1
d_call: TRBD1
cdr3_aa: CASSWGTGNEQYF
cdr3_nt: TGCGCCAGCAGCTGGGGGACAGGGAACGAGCAGTACTTC

clone_size: once
j_call: TRBJ1-2
v_call: TRBV3-1/TRBV3-2
d_call: -
cdr3_aa: CASSQEMGGRYGYTF
cdr3_nt: TGTGCCAGCAGCCAAGAGATGGGAGGGCGCTATGGCTACACCTTC

clone_size: -
j_call: TRBJ2-1
v_call: TRBV5-1
d_call: -
cdr3_aa: CASSLGGNSYNEQFF
cdr3_nt: TGCGCCAGCAGCTTGGGCGGAAACTCCTACAATGAGCAGTTCTTC

clone_size: -
j_call: TRBJ2-5
v_call: TRBV5-1
d_call: -
cdr3_aa: CASELEGLQGETQYF
cdr3_nt: TGCGCCAGCGAGCTTGAGGGACTACAGGGTGAGACCCAGTACTTC

clone_size: -
j_call: TRBJ1-2
v_call: TRBV6-5
d_call: -
cdr3_aa: CASRKSQGLGYTF
cdr3_nt: TGTGCCAGCAGAAAATCTCAGGGGTTGGGCTACACCTTC

clone_size: -
j_call: TRBJ2-2
v_call: TRBV5-1
d_call: TRBD2
cdr3_aa: CASSSLAGGNTGELFF
cdr3_nt: TGCGCCAGCAGCTCCCTAGCGGGGGGCAACACCGGGGAGCTGTTTTTT